A single sample is the source of the 21 T cell receptor beta chains below, sequenced in a study of blood T cell repertoires in COVID-19. The table came from immunoSEQ multiplex PCR; TCRdb's copy has only in-frame clones and leaves some out. This repertoire shows 110,000 or so clones, nearly 85% found once; its top ten account for 6.6%. The material sequenced was peripheral blood. These receptor sequences come from a woman in her forties or fifties with acute or convalescent COVID-19.

The chain links TRBV6-2 or TRBV6-3 to TRBJ1-1, with D possibly matching TRBD1 (6 bases). CDR1 is MNHEY and CDR2 is SVGEGT in the germline V gene. V lost 2 bases and J lost 1, with 8 bases in between. This CDR3 region has 14 residues. Here the CDR3 DNA reads TGTGCCAGCAGTTACCAGGGGAGGAACACTGAAGCTTTCTTT. It translates to CASSYQGRNTEAFF.

This clone was seen only once. One end of the junction does not line up with germline, which may come from a read error. Other DNA sequences from this sample encode an identical CDR3 as well. The chain has TRBV6-4 and TRBJ1-3, with 7 bases fitting TRBD1. The V gene's germline CDR1 is MRHNA and CDR2 SNTAGT. The CDR3 has 20 residues. DNA of the CDR3: TGTGCCAGCAGTGACCCCGAATCCACAGGGGCCCGTCAGCCTGGAAATACCATATATTTT. Translation: CASSDPESTGARQPGNTIYF.

This chain joins TRBV6-5 and TRBJ1-2; D gene uncertain. This CDR3 comprises 14 residues. CDR1 is MNHEY, CDR2 SVGAGI, per germline. V was trimmed by 8 bases and J by 2 bases, leaving 15 bases between them. The CDR3 here is CASSKQFINYGYTF. The CDR3 DNA follows: TGTGCCAGCTCTAAACAGTTCATAAACTATGGCTACACCTTC.

This clone was recorded a few times. V is TRBV9 and J is TRBJ2-6; 7 bases are a match to TRBD1. Germline trimming cut 0 bases from V and 4 bases from J; bases unmatched to any gene: 16. Germline values: CDR1 SGDLS, CDR2 YYNGEE. The CDR3 is 20 amino acids. As DNA, the CDR3 is TGTGCCAGCAGCGTAGGGCTGGGACAGATCAACCCGGGGGGGGCCAACGTCCTGACTTTC. Protein sequence: CASSVGLGQINPGGANVLTF. The complete variable domain, with remaining parts taken from reference TRBV9 and TRBJ2-6, reads DSGVTQTPKHLITATGQRVTLRCSPRSGDLSVYWYQQSLDQGLQFLIQYYNGEERAKGNILERFSAQQFPDLHSELNLSSLELGDSALYFCASSVGLGQINPGGANVLTFGAGSRLTVL.

The count of this clone is one. This chain connects TRBV5-1 to TRBJ1-1; no clear D. Trimming removed 4 bases at V and 3 bases at J, with 13 bases between. The CDR3 length is 14 residues. Germline V lookup: CDR1 SGHRS, CDR2 YFSETQ. Here the CDR3 DNA reads TGCGCCAGCAGCCCGCTTAACTCGGACACTGAAGCTTTCTTT. This encodes CASSPLNSDTEAFF.

This chain links TRBV12-5 with TRBJ1-5, with TRBD1 matching 8 bases. The V segment lost 1 base and the J segment 9 bases; nucleotides outside the gene matches: 5. From germline, CDR1 is LGHNT and CDR2 FRNRAP. The CDR3 is 14 amino acids. CDR3 in DNA: TGTGCTAGTGGTTTGGGGGACAGGCCGGGGCCCCAGCATTTT. Amino acid sequence: CASGLGDRPGPQHF.

V usage is TRBV6-1 and J usage is TRBJ1-2, with TRBD1 identical over 7 bases. The CDR3 runs 13 residues. Germline assignment: CDR1 MNHNS and CDR2 SASEGT. Trimming removed 7 bases from V and 8 bases from J; junction bases left unmatched: 10. This CDR3 is CASKGEGAAGYTF. As DNA, the CDR3 is TGTGCCAGCAAAGGCGAGGGGGCGGCAGGCTACACCTTC.

This chain links TRBV19 with TRBJ1-2; unclear D gene. This CDR3 region has 14 residues. Trimming took 1 base from V and 4 from J, leaving 10 bases between them. Per the germline V gene, CDR1 is LNHDA and CDR2 is SQIVND (reference sequence). CDR3 residues: CASSIGGSSYGYTF. CDR3 coding DNA: TGTGCCAGTAGTATAGGCGGCAGCAGCTATGGCTACACCTTC.

The chain joins TRBV6-6 to TRBJ1-5, with a possible D match to TRBD1 (6 bases). Germline loops: CDR1 MNHNY, CDR2 SVGAGI (reference sequence). V lost 2 bases to trimming and J lost 2 bases, with 7 bases between them. CDR3 size: 14 residues. DNA of the CDR3: TGTGCCAGCAGTTACCCAGGGGGCAATCAGCCCCAGCATTTT. Translating gives CASSYPGGNQPQHF.

The V call is TRBV7-3, the J call TRBJ1-1; no definite D call. CDR1 and CDR2 (germline): SGHTA, FQGTGA. The CDR3 is 13 residues long. Trimming removed 5 bases from V and 3 bases from J, with 10 bases in between. The CDR3 is CASSDSPDTEAFF. In DNA, the CDR3 is TGTGCCAGCAGCGACTCGCCGGACACTGAAGCTTTCTTT.

The chain carries TRBV5-1 and TRBJ1-4; the match to TRBD1 covers 8 bases. V shed 2 bases and J 7 bases; nucleotides not matched to a gene: 7. This CDR3 is 15 amino acids long. CDR1 is SGHRS and CDR2 is YFSETQ in the germline V gene. CDR3 amino acids: CASSLDRGSGEKLFF. The CDR3 DNA sequence: TGCGCCAGCAGCTTAGACAGGGGTTCGGGTGAAAAACTGTTTTTT.

The chain carries TRBV9 and TRBJ1-3; TRBD1 is a possible D gene (5 bases). Deletions cut 6 bases from V and 2 bases from J, with 15 bases between. In germline, CDR1 is SGDLS, CDR2 YYNGEE. The CDR3 length is 15 residues. This CDR3 is CASTNIGAPGNTIYF. DNA of the CDR3: TGTGCCAGCACCAATATTGGGGCACCTGGAAACACCATATATTTT.

The chain employs TRBV5-4 and TRBJ1-1; D is unclear. The CDR3 is 12 residues long. V was pared by 5 bases and J by 3 bases, with 8 bases between. The V gene's germline CDR1 is SGHNT and CDR2 YYREEE (reference sequence). CDR3 DNA sequence: TGTGCCAGCAGTTCGCCGGACACTGAAGCTTTCTTT. Its translation: CASSSPDTEAFF. Full variable domain (remainder filled in from reference TRBV5-4 and TRBJ1-1): ETGVTQSPTHLIKTRGQQVTLRCSSQSGHNTVSWYQQALGQGPQFIFQYYREEENGRGNFPPRFSGLQFPNYSSELNVNALELDDSALYLCASSSPDTEAFFGQGTRLTVV.

This clone was observed a handful of times. The chain uses TRBV6-2 or TRBV6-3 and TRBJ1-1; D remains ambiguous. The CDR3 extends over 13 amino acids. Trimming took off 2 bases at V and 8 bases at J, with 12 bases between the two ends. CDR1 is MNHEY and CDR2 is SVGEGT in the germline V gene. In nucleotides, the CDR3 is TGTGCCAGCAGTTACGTTTTGTCGGTAGAAGCTTTCTTT. Its protein is CASSYVLSVEAFF.

J is TRBJ1-1 and V is TRBV10-1, with D perhaps TRBD1 (5 bases). Trimming cost V 6 bases and J 0 bases, with 11 bases left between them. The CDR3 is 14 amino acids. CDR1 is WNHNN, CDR2 SYGVQD, per germline (reference sequence). The CDR3 is CASSGGGLNTEAFF. In nucleotides, the CDR3 is TGCGCCAGCAGCGGGGGAGGATTGAACACTGAAGCTTTCTTT.

V is TRBV18 and J is TRBJ2-7, with D tentatively TRBD1 (5 bases). Trimming removed 3 bases from V and 4 bases from J, with 13 bases in between. The germline V gene encodes CDR1 KGHSH and CDR2 LQKENI. The CDR3 sequence is 14 residues long. CDR3 in amino acids: CASSPNAGIYEQYF. The CDR3 coding sequence is TGTGCCAGCTCACCTAACGCAGGGATATACGAGCAGTACTTC. The full variable domain, completed using reference TRBV18 and TRBJ2-7, is NAGVMQNPRHLVRRRGQEARLRCSPMKGHSHVYWYRQLPEEGLKFMVYLQKENIIDESGMPKERFSAEFPKEGPSILRIQQVVRGDSAAYFCASSPNAGIYEQYFGPGTRLTVT.

The J gene is TRBJ2-1, the V gene TRBV2, with 10 bases identical to TRBD2. The V and J ends lost 4 bases and 2 bases, in that order; junction bases with no gene match: 5. This CDR3 spans 16 amino acids. Germline-derived CDR1 and CDR2 are SNHLY and FYNNEI. CDR3 loop: CASSVRSGGAYNEQFF. In nucleotides, the CDR3 is TGTGCCAGCAGTGTAAGGAGCGGGGGGGCCTACAATGAGCAGTTCTTC.

V and J are TRBV6-5 and TRBJ1-6, with a tentative D call TRBD1 (6 bases). Trimming left V 0 bases short and J 13 bases short, with 10 bases between. The V gene's germline CDR1 is MNHEY and CDR2 SVGAGI. This CDR3 region has 13 residues. In DNA, the CDR3 is TGTGCCAGCAGTTACTCGACAGGTTCGCCCCTCCACTTT. Its protein is CASSYSTGSPLHF.

There are a few counts of this clone. V and J are TRBV5-1 and TRBJ2-7, with D possibly matching TRBD1 (6 bases). CDR1 is SGHRS, CDR2 YFSETQ, per germline. The CDR3 extends over 13 amino acids. V lost 0 bases and J lost 3, with 7 bases in between. DNA for the CDR3: TGCGCCAGCAGCTTGGCGGGACACTACGAGCAGTACTTC. As protein: CASSLAGHYEQYF.

CDR3 sequence (DNA): TGTGCCAGCAGCGTAGCCGGTAGCGTGGAGACCCAGTACTTC. Residues: CASSVAGSVETQYF. The chain employs TRBV9 and TRBJ2-5; TRBD2 might be the D (5 bases). Germline values: CDR1 SGDLS, CDR2 YYNGEE. Trimming took off 0 bases at V and 5 bases at J, with 11 bases between the two ends. CDR3 length: 14 residues.

This clone was counted between two and nine times. The rearrangement joins TRBV6-5 to TRBJ1-1; maybe TRBD1 (5 bases). CDR3 length equals 11 residues. The V end lost 2 bases, the J end lost 10 bases, and 8 bases lay between the germline ends. Germline CDR1 and CDR2: MNHEY and SVGAGI. CDR3 coding DNA: TGTGCCAGCAGTTACAAGGGGCGAGCTTTCTTT. Residues: CASSYKGRAFF.